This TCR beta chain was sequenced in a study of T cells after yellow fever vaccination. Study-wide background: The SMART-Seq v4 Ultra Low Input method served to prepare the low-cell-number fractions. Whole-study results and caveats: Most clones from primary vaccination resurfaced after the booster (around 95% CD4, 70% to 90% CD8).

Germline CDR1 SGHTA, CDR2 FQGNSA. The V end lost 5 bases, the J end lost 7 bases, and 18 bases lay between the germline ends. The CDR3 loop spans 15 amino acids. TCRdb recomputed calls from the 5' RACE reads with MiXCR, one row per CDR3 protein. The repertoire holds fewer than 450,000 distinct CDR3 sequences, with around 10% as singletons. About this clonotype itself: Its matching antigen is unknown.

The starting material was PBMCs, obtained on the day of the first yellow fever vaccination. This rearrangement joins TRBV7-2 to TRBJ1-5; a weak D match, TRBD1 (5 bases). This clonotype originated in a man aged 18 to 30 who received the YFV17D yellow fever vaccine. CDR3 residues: CASSQGGVLFQPQHF. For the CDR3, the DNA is TGTGCCAGCAGCCAGGGTGGGGTCCTGTTCCAGCCCCAGCATTTT.